This T cell receptor beta chain appears in the sequencing data of a study of post-analysis software for immune sequencing data (dated by TCRdb to about 2015). Broadly, across the study: Recorded disease courses included relapsing-remitting, secondary progressive and progressive-relapsing multiple sclerosis, with some patients lacking subtype annotation. A subset of samples was prepared in parallel using single-end sample barcoding, then pooled and co-amplified after Illumina adapter ligation. The patient repertoires were compared against approximately twelve previously published healthy control repertoires obtained from donors aged roughly 6 to 26 years. Paper-wide results and their limitations: Normalized Chao1 diversity was significantly lower in multiple sclerosis patients than controls, suggesting substantial peripheral T-cell clonal expansion. The control group was slightly older than the multiple sclerosis patient group. Four or five TRBV segments, including TRBV5-6, TRBV5-1 and TRBV20-1, were significantly more frequent in patients than controls. Strong co-clustering of samples prepared in the same batch was shown by direct clustering with F measure, prompting a batch-effect correction.

This clonotype has more than one count but fewer than ten. No cognate antigen has been identified for it. No qualities accompany the bases; no much larger clone lies one base away. To demonstrate the VDJtools post-analysis software, the study profiled TCR beta repertoires from the peripheral blood of about a dozen young patients with multiple sclerosis. Multiple sclerosis patients were children and adolescents aged about 6 to 15 years. A distance of 6 bases separates the germline ends of V and J, which lose 5 bases and 1 base respectively. The CDR3 spans 14 residues, from the cysteine through the phenylalanine. Only the CDR3 DNA is retained, 42 bases long and in frame from the first base. The germline V gene encodes CDR1 MNHEY and CDR2 SVGAGI. The library was made by PCR. These reads were obtained on an Illumina HiSeq 2500. To reduce PCR and sequencing biases, unique molecular identifiers were incorporated into the TCR beta cDNA libraries. Approximately 500,000 cDNA molecules were obtained for every 1 to 10 million input T cells, so each molecule roughly corresponded to one T cell. The patient libraries were prepared and sequenced using the same protocol as the earlier healthy control dataset. Within a given batch, samples were prepared together, multiplexed and sequenced on the same HiSeq lane. The original methods were these. Raw barcoded reads were processed with MIGEC, discarding single-read molecular identifier groups before consensus assembly and CDR3 extraction. Clonotype tables were post-analysed with VDJtools, normalizing diversity by down-sampling all datasets to the smallest sample size. To correct batch-related cross-sample contamination, repertoire overlap clustering matched CDR3 amino acid sequences but not nucleotide sequences. Through fastp at Q25 and MiXCR, TCRdb rebuilt clones from the public reads, retaining in-frame beta chains. Every distinct CDR3 protein forms one entry, paired with its most common genes and DNA. These V and J calls are TCRdb output, not the study's own analysis. This sample gives hundreds of thousands of distinct CDR3 sequences in total; roughly 30% of them show up just once. About 0.5% of the sample is taken by the ten largest.

Sequencing was performed on blood. The chain employs TRBV6-5 and TRBJ2-6; the D gene cannot be resolved reliably. This sequence was found in a girl aged 5-17 years with multiple sclerosis. The CDR3 reads CASSILSGANVLTF. The nucleotides read TGTGCCAGCAGTATCCTGTCTGGGGCCAACGTCCTGACTTTC.